The 29 T cell receptor beta chains below were found in one sample sequenced in a study of blood T cell repertoires in COVID-19. Generated by immunoSEQ multiplex PCR, the TCRdb table keeps only in-frame clones and is missing some. The sample contains fewer than 60,000 clones, around 75% of which appear only once. Sample: peripheral blood. All receptors come from a human donor in a cohort sampled during active COVID-19.

The chain combines TRBV18 with TRBJ1-1; a possible D gene is TRBD1 (6 bases). CDR3 length equals 15 residues. V gave up 3 bases and J gave up 0 bases, with 11 bases separating them. The germline V gene has CDR1 KGHSH and CDR2 LQKENI. This CDR3 is CASSPLQGMNTEAFF. The CDR3 DNA reads as TGTGCCAGCTCACCGCTACAGGGAATGAACACTGAAGCTTTCTTT.

The V call is TRBV10-2, the J call TRBJ1-1; 8 positions match TRBD1. This CDR3 has 13 residues. Per germline, CDR1 WSHSY and CDR2 SAAADI. V shed 5 bases and J 7 bases; nucleotides not matched to a gene: 6. CDR3 DNA sequence: TGCGCCAGCAGTAAGGGACAGGCGCTTGAAGCTTTCTTT. As protein: CASSKGQALEAFF.

The chain employs TRBV19 and TRBJ2-2; tentatively, D is TRBD2 (5 bases). There are 15 residues in the CDR3. The germline gives CDR1 LNHDA, CDR2 SQIVND (reference sequence). Deletions cut 1 base from V and 6 bases from J, with 12 bases between. Here the CDR3 reads CASSIGGGRAGELFF. The CDR3 DNA follows: TGTGCCAGTAGTATAGGCGGAGGTCGGGCCGGGGAGCTGTTTTTT.

The chain links TRBV3-1 (or the pseudogene TRBV3-2) to TRBJ1-3; D ambiguous. The CDR3 has 16 residues. The V gene's germline CDR1 is LGHDT and CDR2 YNNKEL (reference sequence). Between the trimmed V and J ends, which lost 4 bases and 5 bases, there was a span of 18 bases. In DNA form, the CDR3 reads TGTGCCAGCAGCCTGACTAATTTACACGCACGAAACACCATATATTTT. Its translation is CASSLTNLHARNTIYF.

The J gene is TRBJ1-6, the V gene TRBV14, with D perhaps TRBD1 (5 bases). Germline V lookup: CDR1 SGHDN, CDR2 FVKESK. V was trimmed by 4 bases and J by 5 bases, leaving 18 bases between them. CDR3 length: 17 residues. CDR3 sequence reads: CASSPSLEAGNNSPLHF. In DNA, the CDR3 is TGTGCCAGCAGCCCATCCCTCGAGGCAGGGAATAATTCACCCCTCCACTTT. Full variable domain (rest looked up from reference TRBV14 and TRBJ1-6): EAGVTQFPSHSVIEKGQTVTLRCDPISGHDNLYWYRRVMGKEIKFLLHFVKESKQDESGMPNNRFLAERTGGTYSTLKVQPAELEDSGVYFCASSPSLEAGNNSPLHFGNGTRLTVT.

V usage is TRBV5-1 and J usage is TRBJ2-2; D is possibly TRBD2 (6 bases). Trimming shortened V by 3 bases and J by 4 bases, and 16 bases separated the two germline ends. The CDR3 extends over 16 amino acids. CDR1 and CDR2 (germline): SGHRS, YFSETQ. The CDR3 DNA reads as TGCGCCAGCAGCTGGAACCCGGGGGTGGGCACCGGGGAGCTGTTTTTT. This sequence encodes CASSWNPGVGTGELFF.

This chain connects TRBV5-4 to TRBJ1-2; 10 positions agree with TRBD1. CDR1 is SGHNT and CDR2 is YYREEE in the germline V gene (reference sequence). The CDR3 loop spans 17 amino acids. With V trimmed by 4 bases and J by 8 bases, 17 bases remained unmatched. CDR3 nucleotides: TGTGCCAGCAGCCCTGACCCCCCGACAGGGGGCGGAGGGGGCTACACCTTC. Translation: CASSPDPPTGGGGGYTF.

The CDR3 sequence is CASSPRTGPNEQFF. CDR3 coding DNA: TGTGCCAGCAGCCCTAGGACAGGGCCCAATGAGCAGTTCTTC. The V call is TRBV7-7, the J call TRBJ2-1, with 8 bases matching TRBD1. In germline, CDR1 is SSHAT, CDR2 FNYEAQ (reference sequence). J lost 6 bases, V lost 5 bases, and 6 bases had no gene match. The CDR3 has 14 amino acids.

The J gene is TRBJ1-1, the V gene TRBV6-5, with 9 nucleotides matching TRBD1. Germline loops: CDR1 MNHEY, CDR2 SVGAGI. Trimming at V came to 6 bases and at J to 3 bases, leaving 8 bases not matched to a gene. The CDR3 length is 15 residues. The CDR3 region has the DNA TGTGCCAGCAGCAAGGGACAGGGAGTACACACTGAAGCTTTCTTT. Encoded protein: CASSKGQGVHTEAFF.

The chain uses TRBV5-1 and TRBJ2-6; the match to TRBD2 covers 7 bases. Trimming removed 2 bases from V and 0 bases from J; junction bases left unmatched: 5. This CDR3 region has 17 residues. Germline assignment: CDR1 SGHRS and CDR2 YFSETQ. In DNA, the CDR3 is TGCGCCAGCAGCTTAGCCGGGGGGACCTCTGGGGCCAACGTCCTGACTTTC. Encoded protein: CASSLAGGTSGANVLTF.

V is TRBV7-9 and J is TRBJ1-6; D remains unclear. The V and J ends lost 1 base and 4 bases respectively, with 5 bases between them. The CDR3 length is 14 residues. Per germline, CDR1 SEHNR and CDR2 FQNEAQ (reference sequence). The CDR3 DNA is TGTGCCAGCAGCTTAGAACGGTATAATTCACCCCTCCACTTT. Its translation is CASSLERYNSPLHF. Filled out from reference TRBV7-9 and TRBJ1-6, the complete variable domain reads DTGVSQNPRHKITKRGQNVTFRCDPISEHNRLYWYRQTLGQGPEFLTYFQNEAQLEKSRLLSDRFSAERPKGSFSTLEIQRTEQGDSAMYLCASSLERYNSPLHFGNGTRLTVT.

J is TRBJ2-7 and V is TRBV15, with 8 bases matching TRBD2. The germline gives CDR1 LNHNV, CDR2 YYDKDF (reference sequence). CDR3 size: 15 residues. V shed 0 bases, J shed 7 bases, and the junction held 8 bases outside the gene matches. The CDR3 nucleotides are TGTGCCACCAGCAGAGATACGCAGCGGGAGAGAGAGCAGTACTTC. This gives the protein CATSRDTQREREQYF.

By share, this clone ranks as medium-sized. V usage is TRBV7-9 and J usage is TRBJ2-1; 12 nucleotides agree with TRBD2. This CDR3 comprises 15 residues. The V gene's germline CDR1 is SEHNR and CDR2 FQNEAQ (reference sequence). Losses at the gene ends were 5 bases for V and 8 bases for J; bases not matched to a gene: 7. The CDR3 reads CASSPGGLAGYEQFF. The CDR3 DNA reads TGTGCCAGCAGCCCAGGGGGACTAGCGGGCTATGAGCAGTTCTTC.

The chain joins TRBV7-8 to TRBJ1-1, with a tentative D call TRBD1 (5 bases). The CDR3 length is 14 residues. The V and J ends lost 3 bases and 1 base respectively, with 9 bases between them. Germline-derived CDR1 and CDR2 are SGHVS and FQNEAQ. The CDR3 DNA follows: TGTGCCAGCAGCTTGGGGGGAGGGAACACTGAAGCTTTCTTT. Translating gives CASSLGGGNTEAFF.

This chain connects TRBV29-1 to TRBJ2-2, with no clear D. The germline V and J ends were trimmed by 2 bases and 1 base, with 8 bases remaining between them. CDR1 is SQVTM, CDR2 ANQGSEA, per germline. CDR3 size: 14 residues. The CDR3 sequence is CSVEPQQNTGELFF. In DNA form, the CDR3 reads TGCAGCGTTGAACCTCAACAGAACACCGGGGAGCTGTTTTTT.

The chain couples TRBV5-1 to TRBJ1-2; 8 nucleotides line up with TRBD1. Germline V gives CDR1 SGHRS, CDR2 YFSETQ. V lost 5 bases, J lost 3 bases, and 3 bases stayed unmatched. CDR3 size: 13 residues. In DNA form, the CDR3 reads TGCGCCAGCAGGACAGGGGTTTACTATGGCTACACCTTC. Amino acid sequence: CASRTGVYYGYTF.

This chain links TRBV5-8 with TRBJ2-5, with 11 bases lining up with TRBD2. This CDR3 has 14 amino acids. V shed 4 bases and J 5 bases; nucleotides not matched to a gene: 4. Germline V lookup: CDR1 SGHTS, CDR2 YDEGEE. CDR3 DNA: TGTGCCAGCAGCCGGGGACTAGCGGTGGAGACCCAGTACTTC. Translation: CASSRGLAVETQYF. The whole variable domain, filled in from reference TRBV5-8 and TRBJ2-5, reads EAGVTQSPTHLIKTRGQQATLRCSPISGHTSVYWYQQALGLGLQFLLWYDEGEERNRGNFPPRFSGRQFPNYSSELNVNALELEDSALYLCASSRGLAVETQYFGPGTRLLVL.

V is TRBV3-1 (or the pseudogene TRBV3-2) and J is TRBJ2-7; 8 bases map to TRBD2. In germline, CDR1 is LGHDT, CDR2 YNNKEL (reference sequence). The CDR3 contains 15 residues. V gave up 0 bases and J gave up 7 bases; unmatched junction bases: 8. The CDR3 region is CASSQDNAGGGEQYF. DNA for the CDR3: TGTGCCAGCAGCCAAGATAACGCGGGAGGCGGTGAGCAGTACTTC.

V gene TRBV7-2 combines with J gene TRBJ2-3; 7 bases map to TRBD1. Germline-derived CDR1 and CDR2 are SGHTA and FQGNSA. Germline trimming cut 4 bases from V and 3 bases from J; bases unmatched to any gene: 4. The CDR3 spans 14 residues. The CDR3, as DNA: TGTGCCAGCAGCTCTGGGACAGTTACAGATACGCAGTATTTT. Its protein product is CASSSGTVTDTQYF.

The rearrangement links TRBV18 to TRBJ1-1, with D hard to call. V was clipped by 3 bases and J by 1 base, with 15 bases between them. CDR1 KGHSH and CDR2 LQKENI come from the germline V gene. This CDR3 region has 16 residues. CDR3 nucleotides: TGTGCCAGCTCACCCCCAACGCTACAGAAGAACACTGAAGCTTTCTTT. Its translation: CASSPPTLQKNTEAFF.

This chain joins TRBV2 and TRBJ2-7, with 8 positions matching TRBD2. Germline CDR1 is SNHLY and CDR2 is FYNNEI. V trimming: 8 bases; J trimming: 0 bases; junction bases outside the gene matches: 6. The CDR3 has 14 residues. The CDR3 reads CASGVAGFSYEQYF. Written as DNA, the CDR3 is TGTGCCAGCGGCGTAGCGGGGTTCTCCTACGAGCAGTACTTC. Using reference TRBV2 and TRBJ2-7 for the parts outside the CDR3, the full variable domain is EPEVTQTPSHQVTQMGQEVILRCVPISNHLYFYWYRQILGQKVEFLVSFYNNEISEKSEIFDDQFSVERPDGSNFTLKIRSTKLEDSAMYFCASGVAGFSYEQYFGPGTRLTVT.

The chain employs TRBV6-5 and TRBJ2-7, with a possible D match to TRBD1 (6 bases). The CDR3 length is 15 residues. Germline assignment: CDR1 MNHEY and CDR2 SVGAGI. V lost 5 bases to trimming and J lost 0 bases, with 14 bases between them. CDR3 bases: TGTGCCAGCAGTACAGGGTGGACGTCCTCCTACGAGCAGTACTTC. Protein product: CASSTGWTSSYEQYF.

The chain carries TRBV2 and TRBJ1-5; the D gene is possibly TRBD1 (5 bases). The V end lost 2 bases, the J end lost 2 bases, and 10 bases lay between the germline ends. The CDR3 is made up of 15 amino acids. Germline V CDR1 and CDR2: SNHLY, FYNNEI. CDR3: CASSESGGGNQPQHF. CDR3 nucleotides: TGTGCCAGCAGTGAATCGGGGGGTGGCAATCAGCCCCAGCATTTT.

The gene calls are TRBV7-2 and TRBJ2-7, with TRBD2 matching 9 bases. Unmatched junction bases numbered 7, after V lost 7 bases and J lost 0 bases. Germline values: CDR1 SGHTA, CDR2 FQGNSA. The CDR3 totals 15 residues. The CDR3 region is CASINQAGGSYEQYF. The CDR3 nucleotides read TGTGCCAGCATCAATCAAGCGGGGGGCTCCTACGAGCAGTACTTC.

V usage is TRBV5-4 and J usage is TRBJ2-1, with a tentative D call TRBD2 (7 bases). V lost 6 bases and J 1 base, leaving 20 bases between the germline ends. Per the germline V gene, CDR1 is SGHNT and CDR2 is YYREEE (reference sequence). The CDR3 covers 17 residues. CDR3 DNA: TGTGCCAGCAACAACCGGGGCGGGGGCGAATCCTACAATGAGCAGTTCTTC. This encodes CASNNRGGGESYNEQFF.

This clone has just one count. CDR3 DNA sequence: TGTGCCAGCAGTTTATGGGGGGGGACCGAAAACACCGGGGAGCTGTTTTTT. It yields the protein CASSLWGGTENTGELFF. The V and J genes are TRBV27 and TRBJ2-2; 7 bases line up with TRBD2. Per germline, CDR1 MNHEY and CDR2 SMNVEV (reference sequence). Unmatched junction bases numbered 7, after V lost 1 base and J lost 2 bases. The CDR3 spans 17 residues.

The chain recombines TRBV9 with TRBJ1-2; 8 bases are a match to TRBD1. The junction had 3 bases not matched to a gene; V was cut back by 3 bases and J by 5 bases. The length of the CDR3 is 13 residues. CDR1 and CDR2 (germline): SGDLS, YYNGEE. Here the CDR3 reads CASSAGGGYGYTF. CDR3 sequence (DNA): TGTGCCAGCAGCGCAGGGGGCGGGTATGGCTACACCTTC.

The chain combines TRBV28 with TRBJ1-1; TRBD1 is a possible D gene (6 bases). The CDR3 is made up of 14 amino acids. Germline CDR1 reads MDHEN; CDR2 reads SYDVKM. V lost 6 bases and J 0 bases, leaving 11 bases between the germline ends. DNA for the CDR3: TGTGCCAGCAGGTATGGGACACTGAACACTGAAGCTTTCTTT. Translated: CASRYGTLNTEAFF.

This clone was recorded once. The rearrangement uses TRBV5-1 and TRBJ1-4; 8 bases align to TRBD1. V was pared by 0 bases and J by 7 bases, with 14 bases of the junction left unmatched. The germline gives CDR1 SGHRS, CDR2 YFSETQ. The CDR3 has 18 amino acids. Here the CDR3 reads CASSLGLTGALGIEKLFF. CDR3 nucleotide sequence: TGCGCCAGCAGCTTGGGGCTGACAGGGGCCTTAGGTATTGAAAAACTGTTTTTT.